Each of the 15 T cell receptor beta chains below was sequenced from the same sample in a study of cytomegalovirus exposure and HLA in healthy donors. PCR was performed using 60 Vbeta and 13 Jbeta primers. This table comes from immunoSEQ multiplex PCR, and its TCRdb copy is limited to in-frame clones, with some not included. The table has approximately 40,000 clones, 70% to 85% seen once. The sequencing sample was made of PBMCs. Receptor source: a woman between 18 and 30 years old in good health and CMV-seropositive.

This chain joins TRBV13 and TRBJ2-7, with 7 bases fitting TRBD2. V was clipped by 5 bases and J by 2 bases; unmatched bases: 6. Germline CDR1 PRHDT, CDR2 FYEKMQ (reference sequence). CDR3 length: 14 residues. CDR3 loop: CASSKRAGAYEQYF. CDR3 DNA sequence: TGTGCCAGCAGCAAACGGGCGGGGGCCTACGAGCAGTACTTC.

The chain uses TRBV30 and TRBJ2-3, with 9 nucleotides matching TRBD2. There are 13 residues in the CDR3. Per germline, CDR1 GTSNPN and CDR2 SVGIG (reference sequence). After removal of 4 bases from V and 9 bases from J, the junction contained 8 bases not matched to a gene. In nucleotides, the CDR3 is TGTGCCTGGACTCCTAGCGGGGCCAGAACGCAGTATTTT. The encoded protein is CAWTPSGARTQYF.

This sequence joins TRBV7-9 and TRBJ1-2, with 8 bases matching TRBD1. This CDR3 has 14 residues. Looked up from germline, CDR1 is SEHNR and CDR2 is FQNEAQ (reference sequence). Losses at the gene ends were 8 bases for V and 1 base for J; bases not matched to a gene: 6. The CDR3 loop reads CASSTGVDNYGYTF. Here the CDR3 DNA reads TGTGCCAGCTCGACAGGGGTGGATAACTATGGCTACACCTTC.

This clone is medium-sized within its sample. The chain uses TRBV6-4 and TRBJ2-1; D not resolved. The germline V gene encodes CDR1 MRHNA and CDR2 SNTAGT. The CDR3 consists of 13 residues. The V and J ends lost 0 bases and 6 bases respectively, with 6 bases between them. The CDR3 spells CASSDSASNEQFF. The CDR3 bases are TGTGCCAGCAGTGACTCTGCTAGCAATGAGCAGTTCTTC.

This chain joins TRBV5-1 and TRBJ2-5; D not resolved. V was pared by 3 bases and J by 5 bases, with 17 bases between. The germline CDR1 and CDR2 sequences are SGHRS and YFSETQ. This CDR3 has 15 residues. The CDR3 reads CASSSSRTEMETQYF. The CDR3 nucleotides are TGCGCCAGCAGCTCATCCCGTACTGAAATGGAGACCCAGTACTTC.

The chain employs TRBV6-5 and TRBJ1-2, with D possibly TRBD1 on 5 matching bases. Trimming took 2 bases from V and 4 from J, leaving 8 bases between them. CDR1 is MNHEY and CDR2 is SVGAGI in the germline V gene. CDR3 length equals 13 residues. The CDR3 nucleotides read TGTGCCAGCAGTTACGGACACTTCTATGGCTACACCTTC. Protein: CASSYGHFYGYTF.

The chain uses TRBV15 and TRBJ2-7, with 11 nucleotides matching TRBD1. V lost 0 bases to trimming and J lost 6 bases; unmatched junction nucleotides: 4. Germline assignment: CDR1 LNHNV and CDR2 YYDKDF (reference sequence). The CDR3 is made up of 15 amino acids. CDR3 nucleotide sequence: TGTGCCACCAGCAGAGAGGGACAGGGGGTTTTCGAGCAGTACTTC. Translating gives CATSREGQGVFEQYF. Drawing the rest from reference TRBV15 and TRBJ2-7, the complete variable domain is DAMVIQNPRYQVTQFGKPVTLSCSQTLNHNVMYWYQQKSSQAPKLLFHYYDKDFNNEADTPDNFQSRRPNTSFCFLDIRSPGLGDTAMYLCATSREGQGVFEQYFGPGTRLTVT.

The V gene is TRBV14, the J gene TRBJ2-7; the match to TRBD2 covers 10 bases. The CDR3 runs 14 residues. The V gene end was trimmed by 1 base and the J gene end by 6 bases; junction bases not matched to a gene: 3. The germline CDR1 and CDR2 sequences are SGHDN and FVKESK. The CDR3 coding sequence is TGTGCCAGCAGCCAAGCCGGGACTAGCGCCGAGCAGTACTTC. Its translation is CASSQAGTSAEQYF.

The chain carries TRBV2 and TRBJ2-7, with unresolved D. CDR1 is SNHLY, CDR2 FYNNEI, per germline. The V end lost 4 bases, the J end lost 3 bases, and 4 bases lay between the germline ends. The CDR3 is made up of 11 amino acids. The DNA for the CDR3 is TGTGCCAGCAGTGCAGACTACGAGCAGTACTTC. As protein: CASSADYEQYF.

The V call is TRBV6-6, the J call TRBJ1-3; 8 bases align to TRBD1. Germline loops: CDR1 MNHNY, CDR2 SVGAGI (reference sequence). J lost 8 bases, V lost 3 bases, and 9 bases had no gene match. The CDR3 covers 15 residues. CDR3 nucleotide sequence: TGTGCCAGCAGTTATCCTCCGGACAGGGTACACACCATATATTTT. It specifies CASSYPPDRVHTIYF.

CDR3 amino acids: CASTLGDRGPDTQYF. The DNA of the CDR3 is TGTGCCAGCACCCTGGGGGACAGGGGGCCAGATACGCAGTATTTT. V gene TRBV6-1 combines with J gene TRBJ2-3; 12 nucleotides line up with TRBD1. Germline lookup yields CDR1 MNHNS and CDR2 SASEGT. V dropped 7 bases and J dropped 4; count of bases not matched to a gene: 6. The CDR3 has 15 residues.

The chain links TRBV5-4 to TRBJ1-2, with a tentative D call TRBD1 (5 bases). Germline V gene data show CDR1 as SGHNT and CDR2 as YYREEE (reference sequence). V dropped 0 bases and J dropped 4 bases, with 7 bases sitting between them. The CDR3 consists of 13 residues. The CDR3 DNA follows: TGTGCCAGCAGCTTGGCAGGGCCCTATGGCTACACCTTC. Its protein product is CASSLAGPYGYTF.

The chain is built from TRBV30 and TRBJ1-1; a weak D match, TRBD1 (6 bases). The length of the CDR3 is 16 residues. Trimming stripped 2 bases from V and 4 bases from J, with 20 bases between. The germline CDR1 and CDR2 sequences are GTSNPN and SVGIG (reference sequence). The CDR3 sequence is CAWSSWGGALVTEAFF. The CDR3 DNA reads TGTGCCTGGAGTTCTTGGGGGGGGGCGTTGGTCACTGAAGCTTTCTTT.

The chain couples TRBV5-4 to TRBJ2-7, with 12 nucleotides matching TRBD2. The CDR3 sequence is 17 residues long. Germline trimming cut 4 bases from V and 2 bases from J; bases unmatched to any gene: 10. Germline CDR1 reads SGHNT; CDR2 reads YYREEE (reference sequence). For the CDR3, the DNA is TGTGCCAGCAGCAAAACCGGGACTAGCGGGCCTACCTACGAGCAGTACTTC. Amino acid sequence: CASSKTGTSGPTYEQYF. Full variable domain (missing parts from reference TRBV5-4 and TRBJ2-7): ETGVTQSPTHLIKTRGQQVTLRCSSQSGHNTVSWYQQALGQGPQFIFQYYREEENGRGNFPPRFSGLQFPNYSSELNVNALELDDSALYLCASSKTGTSGPTYEQYFGPGTRLTVT.

V is TRBV9 and J is TRBJ2-1; D gene unclear. V was cut by 4 bases and J by 9 bases, with 8 bases left in between. The V gene's germline CDR1 is SGDLS and CDR2 YYNGEE. The CDR3 is made up of 11 amino acids. The CDR3 bases are TGTGCCAGCAGCACCAGTGGTGAGCAGTTCTTC. This translates into CASSTSGEQFF.